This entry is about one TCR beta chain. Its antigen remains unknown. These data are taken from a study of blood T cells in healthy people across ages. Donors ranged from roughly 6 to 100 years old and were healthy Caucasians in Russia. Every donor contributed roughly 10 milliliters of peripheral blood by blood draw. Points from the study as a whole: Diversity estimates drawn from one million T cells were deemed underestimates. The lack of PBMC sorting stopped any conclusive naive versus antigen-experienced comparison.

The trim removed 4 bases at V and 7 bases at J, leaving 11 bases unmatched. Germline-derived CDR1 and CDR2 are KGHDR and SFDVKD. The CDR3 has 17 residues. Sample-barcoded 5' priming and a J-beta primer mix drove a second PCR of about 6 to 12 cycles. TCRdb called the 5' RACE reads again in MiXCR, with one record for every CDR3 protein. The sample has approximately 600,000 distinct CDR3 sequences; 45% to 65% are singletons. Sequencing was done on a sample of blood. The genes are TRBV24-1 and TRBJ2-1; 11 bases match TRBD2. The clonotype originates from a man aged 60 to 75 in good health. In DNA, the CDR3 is TGTGCCACCAGTGACCGCGCTAGCGGGGGGTCCAAGAATGAGCAGTTCTTC. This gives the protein CATSDRASGGSKNEQFF.